This paragraph reports one TCR beta chain. Its antigen remains unidentified. Nothing much larger sits one base from this clone, and base qualities are not available. This sample is drawn from a study of T cell responses to AZD1222 COVID-19 vaccine (dated by TCRdb to the early 2020s). In the study overall: A total of more than 230 trial participants underwent TCR sequencing, of whom 207 had received two doses of AZD1222 and some 25 had received two doses of the MenACWY control vaccine. Trial participants were enrolled by age into subgroups of 18-55, 56-69 and 70-plus years, and around 150, 29 and 61 TCR-sequenced participants, respectively, were included in these subgroups.

Study-wide conclusions, independent of this receptor: No day 14 peak-response samples were available, so repertoires were characterized only after the peak T cell response. Reportedly, close to half of the unique spike-specific TCRs recognized epitopes lying outside the regions that are mutated in the B.1.351 and B.1.1.7 variants. Only six AZD1222 recipients were SARS-CoV-2 seropositive at baseline, limiting conclusions about previously exposed vaccinees. After two AZD1222 doses, both the breadth and the depth of spike-specific TCRs were significantly higher than at day 0 and than in MenACWY recipients. Participants were mostly white British and included more females than males, and it was suggested by the authors that clonal diversity may have been underestimated. The 56-69-year group was small, and its depth increase did not reach significance, likely because of low power. Vaccine-associated CD4 TCRs spanned the whole spike protein, with dominant responses in regions 160-218 and 743-854.

The CDR3 regions of human TCRbeta chains were analyzed by immunosequencing. The paper's processing steps were these. TCRs in the repertoires were compared against a reference library of SARS-CoV-2-specific TCRs that had been generated with the MIRA antigen-specificity platform. Breadth was defined as the fraction of unique TCRs that were SARS-CoV-2-associated. Depth was defined as the fraction of total T cells that were SARS-CoV-2-associated. Using the MIRA data, each spike-specific TCR was assigned both to the spike region to which the TCR was reactive and to a CD4 or CD8 class. Log10-transformed breadth and depth values were compared by one-way ANOVA with Sidak's multiple comparisons tests. TCRdb limited this immuneACCESS table to in-frame rearrangements with V and J called. A share of clones is missing; checked studies link under half to unresolved V genes, and the rest is unexplained. The DNA gave D and trimming, while V, J and clone size come from that table. A total of some 58,000 clones appear in this sample, 60% to 80% of them only once. The ten largest clones capture less than 5% of the sample.

Its CDR3 holds 15 amino acids, cysteine through phenylalanine. Just CDR3 DNA is preserved here, 45 bases in frame from base 1. A distance of 9 bases separates the germline ends of V and J, which lose 0 bases and 5 bases respectively. The germline V gene sets CDR1 to SGHRS and CDR2 to YFSETQ. In light of the paper, this sample's time point label describes: about 28 days (+/-7) after the second vaccine dose. AZD1222 recipients given second doses at about 4 weeks or at about 12 weeks were pooled, since spike-specific TCR depth and breadth were not found to differ between the two schedules. Vaccinee samples came from UK trials COV001 and COV002, including a single-blind randomized controlled phase 2/3 trial of AZD1222 (ChAdOx1 nCoV-19) in healthy adults. For TCRbeta chain sequencing, PBMC samples were collected from trial participants at day 0 and at day 28 after the second dose.

Sequenced material: peripheral blood, taken 28 days after the second AZD1222 dose. The clonotype was recovered from an adult who received the AZD1222 COVID-19 vaccine. The chain uses TRBV5-1 and TRBJ1-6; the D gene is perhaps TRBD1, from 5 matching bases. The CDR3 region has the sequence CASSLETANNSPLHF. The sequenced DNA is TGCGCCAGCAGCTTGGAGACAGCCAATAATTCACCCCTCCACTTT.